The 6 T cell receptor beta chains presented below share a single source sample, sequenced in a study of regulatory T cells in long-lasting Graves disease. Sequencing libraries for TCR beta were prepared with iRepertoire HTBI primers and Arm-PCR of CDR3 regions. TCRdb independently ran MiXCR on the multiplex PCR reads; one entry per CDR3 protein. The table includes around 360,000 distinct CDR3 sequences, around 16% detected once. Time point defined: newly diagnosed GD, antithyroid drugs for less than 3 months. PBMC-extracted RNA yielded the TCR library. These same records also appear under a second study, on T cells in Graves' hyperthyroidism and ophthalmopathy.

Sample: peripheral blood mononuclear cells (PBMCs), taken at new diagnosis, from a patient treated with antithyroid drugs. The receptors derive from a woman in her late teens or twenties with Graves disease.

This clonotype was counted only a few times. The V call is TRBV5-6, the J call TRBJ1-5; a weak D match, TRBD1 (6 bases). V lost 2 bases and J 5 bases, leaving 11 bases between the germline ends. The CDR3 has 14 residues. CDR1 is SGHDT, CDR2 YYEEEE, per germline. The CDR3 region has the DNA TGTGCCAGCAGCTTCGGGGCAGGGGATCAGCCCCAGCATTTT. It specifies CASSFGAGDQPQHF.

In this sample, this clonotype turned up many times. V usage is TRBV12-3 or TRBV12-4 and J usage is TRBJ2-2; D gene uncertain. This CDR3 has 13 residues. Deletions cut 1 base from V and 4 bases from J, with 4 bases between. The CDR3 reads CASSLEITGELFF. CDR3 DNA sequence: TGTGCCAGCAGTTTAGAGATCACCGGGGAGCTGTTTTTT.

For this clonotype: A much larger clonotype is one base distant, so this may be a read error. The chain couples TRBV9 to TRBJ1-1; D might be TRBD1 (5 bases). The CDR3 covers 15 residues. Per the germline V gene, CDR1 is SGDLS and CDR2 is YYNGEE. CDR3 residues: CASGVNREGRTEAFF. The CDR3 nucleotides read TGTGCCAGCGGCGTCAACAGAGAGGGGCGGACTGAAGCTTTCTTT.

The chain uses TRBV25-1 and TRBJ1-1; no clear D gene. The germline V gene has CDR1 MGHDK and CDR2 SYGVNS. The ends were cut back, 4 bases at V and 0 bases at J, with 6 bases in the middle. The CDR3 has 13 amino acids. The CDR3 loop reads CASSGNMNTEAFF. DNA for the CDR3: TGTGCCAGCAGTGGAAACATGAACACTGAAGCTTTCTTT. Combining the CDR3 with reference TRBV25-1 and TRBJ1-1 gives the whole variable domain EADIYQTPRYLVIGTGKKITLECSQTMGHDKMYWYQQDPGMELHLIHYSYGVNSTEKGDLSSESTVSRIRTEHFPLTLESARPSHTSQYLCASSGNMNTEAFFGQGTRLTVV.

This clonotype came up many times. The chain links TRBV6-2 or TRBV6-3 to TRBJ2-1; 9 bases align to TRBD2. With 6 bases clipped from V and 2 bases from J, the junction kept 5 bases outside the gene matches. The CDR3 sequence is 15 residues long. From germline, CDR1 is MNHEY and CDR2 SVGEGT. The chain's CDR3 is CASSMERGAYNEQFF. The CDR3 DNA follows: TGTGCCAGCAGCATGGAGCGGGGGGCCTACAATGAGCAGTTCTTC.

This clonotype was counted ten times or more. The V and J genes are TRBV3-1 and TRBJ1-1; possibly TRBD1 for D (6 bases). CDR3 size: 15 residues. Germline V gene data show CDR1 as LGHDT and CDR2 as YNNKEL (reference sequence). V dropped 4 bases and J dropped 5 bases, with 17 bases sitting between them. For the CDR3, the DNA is TGTGCCAGCAGCCGCTATAGGGGGGATAAGACTGAAGCTTTCTTT. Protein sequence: CASSRYRGDKTEAFF.